A single sample is the source of the 29 T cell receptor beta chains below, sequenced in a study of Ad26.COV2.S vaccination and SARS-CoV-2 variants. Specified treatment: 15 to 20 received Ad26.COV2.S at low or high dose, single or two shots; 5 received placebo; per-sample allocation not given. Following the first vaccine or placebo injection, samples were taken on day 63. Clones were sequenced by immunoSEQ multiplex PCR, and TCRdb holds only the in-frame ones, with some missing. This table holds 510,000 or so clones, around 88% found once. This sample comprised peripheral blood, obtained in a trial of Ad26.COV2.S vaccine versus placebo. These receptors were collected from a person between 18 and 65 years old who received the Ad26.COV2.S COVID-19 vaccine or a placebo.

Concerning this clone: No DNA is shown, since the ends of the CDR3 on it are uncertain; the CDR3 is the one TCRdb lists. The rearrangement joins TRBV5-1 to TRBJ2-1; TRBD2 was called by the table and not checked on the DNA. The germline CDR1 and CDR2 sequences are SGHRS and YFSETQ. The CDR3 extends over 13 residues, inclusive of both ends. The CDR3 spells CASSLFASGTLFF.

This chain connects TRBV5-1 to TRBJ2-2, with 14 positions matching TRBD2. The CDR3 length is 17 residues. V lost 4 bases to trimming and J lost 8 bases; unmatched junction nucleotides: 10. Germline loops: CDR1 SGHRS, CDR2 YFSETQ. CDR3 DNA: TGCGCCAGCAGCCCTAACGGACTAGCGGGAGGTTCGGGGGAGCTGTTTTTT. It is translated as CASSPNGLAGGSGELFF.

This clone was counted between two and nine times. This chain uses TRBV6-5 with TRBJ1-1; tentatively, D is TRBD1 (5 bases). Trimming pared 2 bases from V and 1 base from J, leaving 11 bases between. CDR3 size: 15 residues. Germline CDR1 reads MNHEY; CDR2 reads SVGAGI. The CDR3 nucleotides read TGTGCCAGCAGTTACCGGGGGGTGGGGAACACTGAAGCTTTCTTT. This translates into CASSYRGVGNTEAFF.

DNA for the CDR3: TGCGCCAGCAGCCAAGATCATACCGGGACAGGGGTCGCCTACGAGCAGTACTTC. This sequence encodes CASSQDHTGTGVAYEQYF. The chain employs TRBV4-3 and TRBJ2-7; TRBD1 matches at 10 bases. The germline V gene has CDR1 LGHNA and CDR2 YSLEER. The CDR3 has 18 residues. J gave up 2 bases and V 0 bases, and 10 bases lay outside the gene matches.

The chain links TRBV28 to TRBJ2-7; 9 nucleotides match TRBD2. Trimming at V came to 6 bases and at J to 6 bases, leaving 12 bases not matched to a gene. This CDR3 region has 15 residues. CDR1 is MDHEN and CDR2 is SYDVKM in the germline V gene. CDR3 coding DNA: TGTGCCAGCAGCCGCAGGGGGGGACTAGCAGGCGAGCAGTACTTC. Its translation: CASSRRGGLAGEQYF.

The gene calls are TRBV30 and TRBJ1-2; D gene unclear. This CDR3 spans 14 amino acids. V gave up 2 bases and J gave up 3 bases, with 13 bases separating them. The germline CDR1 and CDR2 sequences are GTSNPN and SVGIG (reference sequence). The DNA for the CDR3 is TGTGCCTGGAGTTTCGGAGGGAACGACTATGGCTACACCTTC. Translated, it gives CAWSFGGNDYGYTF.

This rearrangement joins TRBV5-4 to TRBJ2-6; possibly TRBD1 for D (6 bases). The CDR3 totals 18 residues. The V end lost 4 bases, the J end lost 0 bases, and 17 bases lay between the germline ends. Germline lookup yields CDR1 SGHNT and CDR2 YYREEE (reference sequence). The CDR3 is CASSGRGQLFSGANVLTF. CDR3 nucleotide sequence: TGTGCCAGCAGCGGAAGAGGACAGCTTTTCTCTGGGGCCAACGTCCTGACTTTC. Filled out from reference TRBV5-4 and TRBJ2-6, the complete variable domain reads ETGVTQSPTHLIKTRGQQVTLRCSSQSGHNTVSWYQQALGQGPQFIFQYYREEENGRGNFPPRFSGLQFPNYSSELNVNALELDDSALYLCASSGRGQLFSGANVLTFGAGSRLTVL.

The chain couples TRBV18 to TRBJ2-7, with 9 bases that match TRBD1. Trimming cost V 2 bases and J 5 bases; bases outside gene matches: 4. Per the germline V gene, CDR1 is KGHSH and CDR2 is LQKENI. There are 14 residues in the CDR3. CDR3 nucleotides: TGTGCCAGCTCACCAACACAGGGGGCTGACGAGCAGTACTTC. The encoded protein is CASSPTQGADEQYF.

This chain connects TRBV9 to TRBJ2-7, with D tentatively TRBD2 (6 bases). The CDR3 loop spans 14 amino acids. Trimming shortened V by 3 bases and J by 4 bases, and 14 bases separated the two germline ends. The germline CDR1 and CDR2 sequences are SGDLS and YYNGEE. CDR3: CASSGAGPIYEQYF. CDR3 DNA sequence: TGTGCCAGCAGCGGGGCGGGACCCATATACGAGCAGTACTTC.

This chain links TRBV30 with TRBJ2-2; D is possibly TRBD1 or TRBD2 (5 bases each). V lost 2 bases to trimming and J lost 2 bases, with 15 bases between them. Germline-derived CDR1 and CDR2 are GTSNPN and SVGIG (reference sequence). The CDR3 totals 16 residues. Written as DNA, the CDR3 is TGTGCCTGGAGTATCGCATGGGGGTTCAACACCGGGGAGCTGTTTTTT. Encoded protein: CAWSIAWGFNTGELFF.

The rearrangement joins TRBV7-2 to TRBJ1-2; 7 nucleotides agree with TRBD1. J gave up 4 bases and V 4 bases, and 9 bases lay outside the gene matches. CDR1 SGHTA and CDR2 FQGNSA come from the germline V gene. The CDR3 consists of 15 residues. This CDR3 is CASSSSLGTAYGYTF. CDR3 DNA sequence: TGTGCCAGCAGCTCCAGCCTTGGGACAGCCTATGGCTACACCTTC.

The chain recombines TRBV9 with TRBJ2-7, with D maybe TRBD1 (6 bases). The germline V gene encodes CDR1 SGDLS and CDR2 YYNGEE. The CDR3 spans 16 residues. The V end lost 2 bases, the J end lost 5 bases, and 20 bases lay between the germline ends. In nucleotides, the CDR3 is TGTGCCAGCAGCGTTGTCTCGAAACCGGGACATAACGAGCAGTACTTC. Its protein product is CASSVVSKPGHNEQYF.

J is TRBJ2-1 and V is TRBV5-1; 8 positions match TRBD2. CDR3 size: 15 residues. The V segment lost 4 bases and the J segment 4 bases; nucleotides outside the gene matches: 7. Germline CDR1 is SGHRS and CDR2 is YFSETQ. The CDR3 DNA reads as TGCGCCAGCAGCCCGTTCGCTAGCGGGTACAATGAGCAGTTCTTC. It codes for CASSPFASGYNEQFF.

The genes are TRBV2 and TRBJ1-2; the match to TRBD1 covers 7 bases. The CDR3 has 12 amino acids. Trimming removed 6 bases from V and 8 bases from J; junction bases left unmatched: 6. The germline V gene encodes CDR1 SNHLY and CDR2 FYNNEI. In DNA form, the CDR3 reads TGTGCCAGCAGACAGACAGGGACCGGCTACACCTTC. Translation: CASRQTGTGYTF.

The genes are TRBV4-2 and TRBJ2-7, with D uncertain. CDR1 and CDR2 (germline): LGHNA, YNFKEQ. This CDR3 has 13 residues. The CDR3 region has the DNA TGTGCAACCTCGCTTCTCGGTTCCTACGAGCAGTACTTC. Translated, it gives CATSLLGSYEQYF.

The rearrangement uses TRBV11-2 and TRBJ2-1; maybe TRBD1 (7 bases). The V gene's germline CDR1 is SGHAT and CDR2 FQNNGV. The CDR3 runs to 15 residues. V lost 0 bases and J lost 8, with 14 bases in between. CDR3 in amino acids: CASSLDGARGDEQFF. Here the CDR3 DNA reads TGTGCCAGCAGCTTAGATGGCGCCAGGGGGGATGAGCAGTTCTTC.

This rearrangement joins TRBV11-2 to TRBJ2-2, with D unresolved. Germline CDR1 and CDR2: SGHAT and FQNNGV. The CDR3 totals 12 residues. The V end was cut by 5 bases, the J end by 8 bases, with 9 bases between. CDR3 region: CASSRLLGELFF. The CDR3 DNA sequence: TGTGCCAGCAGCCGCCTCTTGGGGGAGCTGTTTTTT.

The V call is TRBV10-3, the J call TRBJ2-7; TRBD2 is a possible D gene (5 bases). Trimming left V 8 bases short and J 7 bases short, with 18 bases between. Germline V gene lookup returns CDR1 ENHRY and CDR2 SYGVKD. This CDR3 has 13 residues. DNA for the CDR3: TGTGCCATCCGGGCTAGCACCTACTCAGAGCAGTACTTC. It yields the protein CAIRASTYSEQYF.

This chain uses TRBV28 with TRBJ1-2; 10 nucleotides agree with TRBD1. This CDR3 comprises 12 residues. The V gene's germline CDR1 is MDHEN and CDR2 SYDVKM. With 9 bases clipped from V and 5 bases from J, the junction kept 3 bases outside the gene matches. The CDR3 DNA reads TGTGCCAGTGGGACAGGGGTGTATGGCTACACCTTC. It is translated as CASGTGVYGYTF.

The genes are TRBV6-5 and TRBJ2-7, with 9 bases lining up with TRBD1. Germline CDR1 and CDR2: MNHEY and SVGAGI. Germline trimming cut 6 bases from V and 7 bases from J; bases unmatched to any gene: 7. This CDR3 has 13 amino acids. CDR3 sequence reads: CASSSQGAGEQYF. Here the CDR3 DNA reads TGTGCCAGCAGCTCACAGGGGGCGGGGGAGCAGTACTTC.

The chain combines TRBV12-3 or TRBV12-4 with TRBJ2-5, with D possibly being TRBD1 or TRBD2 (5 bases each). The V gene lost 5 bases and the J gene lost 5 bases, with 12 bases spanning the gap. The CDR3 is made up of 13 amino acids. This chain's CDR3 is CASSLRGLETQYF. The CDR3 DNA follows: TGTGCCAGCAGTCTGAGGGGTTTGGAGACCCAGTACTTC.

This clone was detected only a few times. This same CDR3 is encoded by further DNA sequences in the sample. V and J are TRBV28 and TRBJ1-2; D may be TRBD1 (6 bases). Germline assignment: CDR1 MDHEN and CDR2 SYDVKM. Between the trimmed V and J ends, which lost 6 bases and 0 bases, there was a span of 8 bases. The length of the CDR3 is 13 residues. In nucleotides, the CDR3 is TGTGCCAGCAGGGACAGAGCTAACTATGGCTACACCTTC. It translates to CASRDRANYGYTF.

In this sample, this clone turned up once. The V call is TRBV3-1 (or the pseudogene TRBV3-2), the J call TRBJ2-5; TRBD2 matches 7 bases. The V and J ends lost 1 base and 4 bases, in that order; junction bases with no gene match: 9. The CDR3 is made up of 16 amino acids. Germline-derived CDR1 and CDR2 are LGHDT and YNNKEL (reference sequence). The CDR3 here is CASSQAGGSGGETQYF. The CDR3, as DNA: TGTGCCAGCAGCCAAGCCGGGGGATCGGGGGGAGAGACCCAGTACTTC.

The chain recombines TRBV28 with TRBJ1-5; TRBD1 might be the D (6 bases). CDR1 is MDHEN and CDR2 is SYDVKM in the germline V gene. The CDR3 runs to 11 residues. V was clipped by 4 bases and J by 15 bases, with 13 bases between them. The CDR3 sequence: CASSYGGRPHF. The CDR3 DNA follows: TGTGCCAGCAGTTATGGGGGGCGTCCGCATTTT.

The CDR3 loop is CASSAEATYQETQYF. CDR3 coding DNA: TGTGCCAGCAGTGCCGAAGCCACGTACCAAGAGACCCAGTACTTC. The genes are TRBV2 and TRBJ2-5; D is undetermined. Germline V gives CDR1 SNHLY, CDR2 FYNNEI. This CDR3 has 15 amino acids. Trimming cost V 4 bases and J 0 bases, with 12 bases left between them.

V and J are TRBV7-2 and TRBJ1-1; possibly TRBD1 for D (5 bases). CDR1 is SGHTA, CDR2 FQGNSA, per germline. This CDR3 is 14 amino acids long. Between the trimmed V and J ends, which lost 6 bases and 1 base, there was a span of 12 bases. The CDR3 sequence is CASRQWGENTEAFF. CDR3 coding DNA: TGTGCCAGCAGGCAGTGGGGCGAGAACACTGAAGCTTTCTTT.

The chain has TRBV5-6 and TRBJ2-1, with D uncertain. Germline V gives CDR1 SGHDT, CDR2 YYEEEE. The germline V and J ends were trimmed by 3 bases and 5 bases, with 18 bases remaining between them. The CDR3 is 16 residues long. As DNA, the CDR3 is TGTGCCAGCAGCTCCCTATCGGTCGGCCCCGACAATGAGCAGTTCTTC. Translated: CASSSLSVGPDNEQFF. The variable domain in full, completed from reference TRBV5-6 and TRBJ2-1, reads DAGVTQSPTHLIKTRGQQVTLRCSPKSGHDTVSWYQQALGQGPQFIFQYYEEEERQRGNFPDRFSGHQFPNYSSELNVNALLLGDSALYLCASSSLSVGPDNEQFFGPGTRLTVL.

J is TRBJ2-2 and V is TRBV7-3; no reliable D call. Trimming pared 6 bases from V and 2 bases from J, leaving 13 bases between. Looked up from germline, CDR1 is SGHTA and CDR2 is FQGTGA. The CDR3 sequence is 15 residues long. The CDR3 reads CASRAGSFNTGELFF. DNA for the CDR3: TGTGCCAGCAGGGCAGGCTCCTTTAACACCGGGGAGCTGTTTTTT.

V gene TRBV7-8 combines with J gene TRBJ1-1, with D unresolved. V was shortened by 6 bases and J by 1 base, with 12 bases between the two germline ends. Germline V gives CDR1 SGHVS, CDR2 FQNEAQ. The CDR3 runs 14 residues. CDR3 protein: CASRRRGGNTEAFF. Here the CDR3 DNA reads TGTGCCAGCAGACGTCGGGGAGGGAACACTGAAGCTTTCTTT.